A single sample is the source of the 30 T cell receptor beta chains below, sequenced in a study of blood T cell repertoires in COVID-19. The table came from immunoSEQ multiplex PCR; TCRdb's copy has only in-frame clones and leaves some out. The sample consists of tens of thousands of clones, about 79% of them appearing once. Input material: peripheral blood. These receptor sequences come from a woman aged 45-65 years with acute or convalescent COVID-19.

In nucleotides, the CDR3 is TGTGCCAGCAGCTTGTTTGGGACGGGGGGTGGGACAGATACGCAGTATTTT. Translating gives CASSLFGTGGGTDTQYF. This chain joins TRBV5-5 and TRBJ2-3; 7 bases align to TRBD2. Losses at the gene ends were 1 base for V and 3 bases for J; bases not matched to a gene: 11. The germline CDR1 and CDR2 sequences are SGHKS and YYEKEE (reference sequence). CDR3 length equals 17 residues. The complete variable domain, with remaining parts taken from reference TRBV5-5 and TRBJ2-3, reads DAGVTQSPTHLIKTRGQQVTLRCSPISGHKSVSWYQQVLGQGPQFIFQYYEKEERGRGNFPDRFSARQFPNYSSELNVNALLLGDSALYLCASSLFGTGGGTDTQYFGPGTRLTVL.

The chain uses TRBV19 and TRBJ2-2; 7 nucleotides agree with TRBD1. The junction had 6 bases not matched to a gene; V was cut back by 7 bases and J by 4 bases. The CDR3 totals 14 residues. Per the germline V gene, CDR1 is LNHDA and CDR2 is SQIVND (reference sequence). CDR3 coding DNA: TGTGCCAGTACGCATCGACAGGGCACCGGGGAGCTGTTTTTT. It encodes CASTHRQGTGELFF.

CDR3 loop: CASSAAAGRERTQHF. The CDR3 DNA reads as TGTGCCAGTAGTGCTGCGGCAGGGAGGGAGAGGACCCAGCATTTT. This chain links TRBV19 with TRBJ1-5; a possible D gene is TRBD1 (5 bases). Trimming stripped 5 bases from V and 11 bases from J, with 22 bases between. CDR1 and CDR2 from the germline V gene are LNHDA and SQIVND (reference sequence). The CDR3 has 15 amino acids.

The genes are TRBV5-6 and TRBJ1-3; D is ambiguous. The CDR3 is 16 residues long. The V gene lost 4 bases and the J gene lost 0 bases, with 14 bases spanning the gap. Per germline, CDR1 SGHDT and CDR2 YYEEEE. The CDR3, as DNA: TGTGCCAGCAGCAGGGAGACTTCCTACTCTGGAAACACCATATATTTT. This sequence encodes CASSRETSYSGNTIYF.

CDR3 DNA sequence: TGTGCCAGCAGTTACAGCAGACCAGGGGGAGGCTACACCTTC. It specifies CASSYSRPGGGYTF. This sequence joins TRBV6-5 and TRBJ1-2; 7 bases match TRBD1. Germline-derived CDR1 and CDR2 are MNHEY and SVGAGI. This CDR3 is built from 14 residues. V lost 2 bases and J lost 8; bases outside the gene matches: 8.

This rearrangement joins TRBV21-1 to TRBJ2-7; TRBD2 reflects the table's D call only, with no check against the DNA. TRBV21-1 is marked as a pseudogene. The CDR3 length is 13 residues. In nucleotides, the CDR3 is TGTGCCAACGCCCCCCGGGTCTCCTACGAGCAGTACTTC. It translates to CANAPRVSYEQYF.

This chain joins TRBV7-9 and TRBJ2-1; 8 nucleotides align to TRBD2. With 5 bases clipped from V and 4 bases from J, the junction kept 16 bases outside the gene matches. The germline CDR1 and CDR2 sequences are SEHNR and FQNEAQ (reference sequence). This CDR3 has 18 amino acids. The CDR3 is CASSLETGGGRLYNEQFF. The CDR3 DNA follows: TGTGCCAGCAGCCTCGAGACCGGCGGGGGGCGCTTATACAATGAGCAGTTCTTC.

CDR3 sequence (DNA): TGTGCCAGCAGCGTAGCGGAAGGGGCTTCACCCCTCCACTTT. Translation: CASSVAEGASPLHF. The V gene is TRBV9, the J gene TRBJ1-6; D may be TRBD1 (5 bases). CDR1 is SGDLS, CDR2 YYNGEE, per germline. V was trimmed by 0 bases and J by 9 bases, leaving 10 bases between them. The CDR3 is 14 amino acids.

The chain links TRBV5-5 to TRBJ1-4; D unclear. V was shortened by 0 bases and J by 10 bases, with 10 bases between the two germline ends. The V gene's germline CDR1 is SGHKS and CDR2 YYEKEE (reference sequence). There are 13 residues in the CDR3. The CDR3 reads CASSLGPEGKLFF. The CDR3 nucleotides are TGTGCCAGCAGCTTGGGGCCCGAGGGAAAACTGTTTTTT.

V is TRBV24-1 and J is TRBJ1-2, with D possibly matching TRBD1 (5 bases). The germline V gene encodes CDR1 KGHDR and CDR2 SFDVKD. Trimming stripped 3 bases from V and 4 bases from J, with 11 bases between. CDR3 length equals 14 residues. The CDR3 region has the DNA TGTGCCACCAGTGATCCCCAGGGATCCTATGGCTACACCTTC. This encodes CATSDPQGSYGYTF.

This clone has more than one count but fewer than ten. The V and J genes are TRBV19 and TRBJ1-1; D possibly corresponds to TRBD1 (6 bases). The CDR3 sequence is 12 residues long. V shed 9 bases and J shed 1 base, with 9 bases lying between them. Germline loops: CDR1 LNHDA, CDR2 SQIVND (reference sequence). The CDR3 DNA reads TGTGCCAGCCGCAGGGGGAACACTGAAGCTTTCTTT. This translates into CASRRGNTEAFF.

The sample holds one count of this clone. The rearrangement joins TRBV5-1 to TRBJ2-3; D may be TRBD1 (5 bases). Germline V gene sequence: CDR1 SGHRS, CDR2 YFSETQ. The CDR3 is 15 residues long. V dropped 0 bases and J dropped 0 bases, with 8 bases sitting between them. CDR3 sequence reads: CASSLAGPSTDTQYF. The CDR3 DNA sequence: TGCGCCAGCAGCTTGGCAGGGCCTAGCACAGATACGCAGTATTTT.

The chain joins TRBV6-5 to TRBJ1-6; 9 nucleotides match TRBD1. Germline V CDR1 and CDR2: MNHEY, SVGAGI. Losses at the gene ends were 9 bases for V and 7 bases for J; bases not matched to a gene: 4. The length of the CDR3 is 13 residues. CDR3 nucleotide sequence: TGTGCCAGTCGGGACAGGGCCAATTCACCCCTCCACTTT. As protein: CASRDRANSPLHF.

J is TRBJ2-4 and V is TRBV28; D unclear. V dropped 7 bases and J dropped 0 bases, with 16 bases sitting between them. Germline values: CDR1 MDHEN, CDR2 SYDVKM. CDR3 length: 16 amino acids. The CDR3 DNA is TGTGCCAGCACCTCCCGCGAGGTACTAGCCAAAAACATTCAGTACTTC. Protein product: CASTSREVLAKNIQYF.

The CDR3 spells CASSRAKSDYGYTF. DNA for the CDR3: TGCGCCAGCAGCCGGGCCAAGTCGGACTATGGCTACACCTTC. This chain uses TRBV4-3 with TRBJ1-2; D is undetermined. Looked up from germline, CDR1 is LGHNA and CDR2 is YSLEER. Deletions cut 4 bases from V and 3 bases from J, with 12 bases between. The CDR3 is 14 amino acids.

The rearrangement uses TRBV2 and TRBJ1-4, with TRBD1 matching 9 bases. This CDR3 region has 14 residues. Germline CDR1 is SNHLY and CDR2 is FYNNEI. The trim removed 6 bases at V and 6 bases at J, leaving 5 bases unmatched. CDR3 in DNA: TGTGCCAGCAGGGATAGGACAGGGGATGAAAAACTGTTTTTT. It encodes CASRDRTGDEKLFF.

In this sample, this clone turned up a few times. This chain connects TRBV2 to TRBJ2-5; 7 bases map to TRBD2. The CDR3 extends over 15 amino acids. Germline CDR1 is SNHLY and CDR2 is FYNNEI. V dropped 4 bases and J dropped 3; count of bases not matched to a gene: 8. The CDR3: CASSAAGVGKETQYF. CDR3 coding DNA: TGTGCCAGCAGTGCCGCGGGGGTTGGTAAAGAGACCCAGTACTTC. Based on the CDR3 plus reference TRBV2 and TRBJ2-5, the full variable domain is EPEVTQTPSHQVTQMGQEVILRCVPISNHLYFYWYRQILGQKVEFLVSFYNNEISEKSEIFDDQFSVERPDGSNFTLKIRSTKLEDSAMYFCASSAAGVGKETQYFGPGTRLLVL.

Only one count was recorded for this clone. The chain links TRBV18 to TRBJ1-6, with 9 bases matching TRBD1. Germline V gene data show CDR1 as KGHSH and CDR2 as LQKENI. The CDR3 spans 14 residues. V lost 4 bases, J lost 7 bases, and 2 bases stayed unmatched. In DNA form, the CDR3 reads TGTGCCAGCTCACGGGACAGGGCCAATTCACCCCTCCACTTT. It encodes CASSRDRANSPLHF. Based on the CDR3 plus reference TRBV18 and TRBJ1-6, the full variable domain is NAGVMQNPRHLVRRRGQEARLRCSPMKGHSHVYWYRQLPEEGLKFMVYLQKENIIDESGMPKERFSAEFPKEGPSILRIQQVVRGDSAAYFCASSRDRANSPLHFGNGTRLTVT.

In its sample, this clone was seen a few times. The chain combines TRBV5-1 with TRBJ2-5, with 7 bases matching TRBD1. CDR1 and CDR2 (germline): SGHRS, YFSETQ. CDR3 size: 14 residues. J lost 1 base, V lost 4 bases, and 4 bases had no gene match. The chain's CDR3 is CASSTGQIQETQYF. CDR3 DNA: TGCGCCAGCAGCACGGGACAGATCCAAGAGACCCAGTACTTC.

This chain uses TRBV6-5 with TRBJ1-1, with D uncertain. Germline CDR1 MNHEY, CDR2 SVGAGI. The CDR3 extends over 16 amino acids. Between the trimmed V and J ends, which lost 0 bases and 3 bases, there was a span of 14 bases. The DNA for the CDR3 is TGTGCCAGCAGTTACTCCCTGACCGGGTGGGACACTGAAGCTTTCTTT. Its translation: CASSYSLTGWDTEAFF.

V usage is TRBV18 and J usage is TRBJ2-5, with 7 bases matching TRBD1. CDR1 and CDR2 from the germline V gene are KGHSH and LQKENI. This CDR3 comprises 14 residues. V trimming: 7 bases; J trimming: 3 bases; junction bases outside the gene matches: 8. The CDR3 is CASFTNRGEETQYF. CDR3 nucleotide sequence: TGTGCCAGCTTCACCAACAGGGGAGAAGAGACCCAGTACTTC.

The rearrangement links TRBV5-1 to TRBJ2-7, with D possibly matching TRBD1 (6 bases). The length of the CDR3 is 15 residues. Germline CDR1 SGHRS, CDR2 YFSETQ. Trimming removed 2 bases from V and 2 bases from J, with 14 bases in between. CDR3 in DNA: TGCGCCAGCAGCTTTGGCGACAGGCCCCCCTACGAGCAGTACTTC. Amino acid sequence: CASSFGDRPPYEQYF.

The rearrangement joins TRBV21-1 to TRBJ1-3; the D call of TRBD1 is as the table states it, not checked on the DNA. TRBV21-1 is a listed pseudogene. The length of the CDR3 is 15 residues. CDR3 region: CASSLGQRSGNTIYF. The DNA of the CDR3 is TGTGCCAGCAGCCTTGGACAACGCTCTGGAAACACCATATATTTT.

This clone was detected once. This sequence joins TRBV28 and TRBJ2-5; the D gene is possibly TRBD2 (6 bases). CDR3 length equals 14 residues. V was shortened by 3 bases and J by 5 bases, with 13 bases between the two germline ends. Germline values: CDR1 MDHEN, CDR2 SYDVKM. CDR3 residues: CASSFVGAGETQYF. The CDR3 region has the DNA TGTGCCAGCAGTTTTGTAGGGGCGGGGGAGACCCAGTACTTC.

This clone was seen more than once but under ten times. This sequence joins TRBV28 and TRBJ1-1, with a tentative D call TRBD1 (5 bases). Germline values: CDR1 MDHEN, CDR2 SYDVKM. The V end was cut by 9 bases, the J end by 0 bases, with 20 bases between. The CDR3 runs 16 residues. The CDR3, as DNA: TGTGCCAGTGAGTTTGGACCGGGACTCTTGAACACTGAAGCTTTCTTT. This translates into CASEFGPGLLNTEAFF.

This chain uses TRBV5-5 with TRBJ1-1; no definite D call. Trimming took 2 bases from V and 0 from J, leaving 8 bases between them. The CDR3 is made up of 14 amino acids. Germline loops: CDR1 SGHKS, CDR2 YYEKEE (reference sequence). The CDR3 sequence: CASSLNDMNTEAFF. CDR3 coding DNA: TGTGCCAGCAGCTTAAATGACATGAACACTGAAGCTTTCTTT.

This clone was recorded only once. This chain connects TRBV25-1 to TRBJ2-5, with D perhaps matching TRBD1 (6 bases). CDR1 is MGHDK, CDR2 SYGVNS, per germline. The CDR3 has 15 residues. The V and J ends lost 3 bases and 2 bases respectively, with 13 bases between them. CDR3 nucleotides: TGTGCCAGCAGTGATTGGGCAGGGGAACAAGAGACCCAGTACTTC. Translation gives CASSDWAGEQETQYF.

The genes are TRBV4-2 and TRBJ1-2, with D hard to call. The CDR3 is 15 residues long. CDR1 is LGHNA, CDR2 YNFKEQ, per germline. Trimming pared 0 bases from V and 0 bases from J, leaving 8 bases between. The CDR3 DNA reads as TGTGCCAGCAGCCAAGATCCAGTGTCTAACTATGGCTACACCTTC. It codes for CASSQDPVSNYGYTF.

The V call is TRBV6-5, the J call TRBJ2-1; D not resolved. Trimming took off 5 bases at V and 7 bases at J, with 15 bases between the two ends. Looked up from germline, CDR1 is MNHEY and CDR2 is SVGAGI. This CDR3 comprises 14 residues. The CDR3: CASSITVRSNEQFF. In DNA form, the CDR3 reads TGTGCCAGCAGTATTACCGTCCGGAGTAATGAGCAGTTCTTC.

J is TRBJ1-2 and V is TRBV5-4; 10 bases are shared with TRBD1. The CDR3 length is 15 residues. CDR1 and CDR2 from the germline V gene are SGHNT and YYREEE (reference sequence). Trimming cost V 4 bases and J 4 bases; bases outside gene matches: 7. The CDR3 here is CASSPGTGVGYGYTF. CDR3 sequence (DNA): TGTGCCAGCAGCCCGGGGACAGGGGTTGGCTATGGCTACACCTTC.